The sequence of this T cell receptor beta chain was determined in a study of cytomegalovirus exposure and HLA in healthy donors. Study-wide background: In a later analysis, the 110 or so validation repertoires were reported to have used the same platform as the roughly 610 first-cohort repertoires. Study-level points and caveats: It was reportedly the case that the classifier diagnosed cytomegalovirus status with high specificity and sensitivity.

V dropped 3 bases and J dropped 6 bases, with 11 bases sitting between them. There are 13 residues in the CDR3. Germline loops: CDR1 LNHDA, CDR2 SQIVND (reference sequence). This clone was recorded a few times. The antigen is undetermined. Data came from immunoSEQ multiplex PCR; TCRdb stores just in-frame clones and leaves some out. The sample has some 84,000 clones; approximately 91% are singletons. This receptor was identified in a man aged 30 to 45 in good health and CMV-seronegative. The sequenced sample consisted of PBMCs. The J gene is TRBJ1-1, the V gene TRBV19; no clear D. CDR3 DNA sequence: TGTGCCAGTAGTATCATTCTCACAGCTGAAGCTTTCTTT. It yields the protein CASSIILTAEAFF.